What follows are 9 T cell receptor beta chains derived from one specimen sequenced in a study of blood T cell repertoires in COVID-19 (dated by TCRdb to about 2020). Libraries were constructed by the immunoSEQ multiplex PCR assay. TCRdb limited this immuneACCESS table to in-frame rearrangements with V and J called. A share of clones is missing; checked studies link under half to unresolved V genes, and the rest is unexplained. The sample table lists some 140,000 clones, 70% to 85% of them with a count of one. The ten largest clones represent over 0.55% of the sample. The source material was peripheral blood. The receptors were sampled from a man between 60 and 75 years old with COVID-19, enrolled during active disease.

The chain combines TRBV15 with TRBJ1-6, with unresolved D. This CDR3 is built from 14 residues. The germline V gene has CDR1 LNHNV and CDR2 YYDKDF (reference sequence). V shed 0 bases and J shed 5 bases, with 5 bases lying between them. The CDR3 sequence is CATSRDPDNSPLHF. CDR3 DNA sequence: TGTGCCACCAGCAGAGATCCAGATAATTCACCCCTCCACTTT.

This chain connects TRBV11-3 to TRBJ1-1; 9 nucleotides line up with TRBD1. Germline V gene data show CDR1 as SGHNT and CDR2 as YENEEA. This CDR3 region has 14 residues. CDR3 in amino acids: CSTRGTGMNTEAFF. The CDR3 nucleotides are TGTTCCACCCGGGGGACAGGGATGAACACTGAAGCTTTCTTT.

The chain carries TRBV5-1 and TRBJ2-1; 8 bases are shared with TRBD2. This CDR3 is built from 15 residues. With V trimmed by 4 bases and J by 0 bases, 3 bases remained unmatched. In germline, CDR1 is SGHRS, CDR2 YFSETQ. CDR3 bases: TGCGCCAGCAGCGGCGGGAGGACCTCCTACAATGAGCAGTTCTTC. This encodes CASSGGRTSYNEQFF.

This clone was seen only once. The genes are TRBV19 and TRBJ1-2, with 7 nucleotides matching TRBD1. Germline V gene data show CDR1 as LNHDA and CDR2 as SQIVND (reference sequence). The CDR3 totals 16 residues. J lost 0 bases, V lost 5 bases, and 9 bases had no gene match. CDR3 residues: CASSPSDRPTNYGYTF. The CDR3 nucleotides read TGTGCCAGTAGTCCATCGGACAGGCCGACTAACTATGGCTACACCTTC.

The CDR3 DNA reads TGTGCCAGCTCACCGGGACAGGGAAATCAGCCCCAGCATTTT. Translation gives CASSPGQGNQPQHF. This sequence joins TRBV18 and TRBJ1-5; 9 nucleotides line up with TRBD1. Germline CDR1 reads KGHSH; CDR2 reads LQKENI. The CDR3 is 14 amino acids. J was trimmed by 4 bases and V by 3 bases; bases with no gene match: 1.

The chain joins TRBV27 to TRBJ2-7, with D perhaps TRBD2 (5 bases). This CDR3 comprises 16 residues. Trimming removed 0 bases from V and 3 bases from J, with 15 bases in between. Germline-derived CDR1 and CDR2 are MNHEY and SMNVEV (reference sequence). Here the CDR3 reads CASSLSVASLRYEQYF. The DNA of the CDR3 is TGTGCCAGCAGTTTATCTGTAGCGAGTCTCCGCTACGAGCAGTACTTC.

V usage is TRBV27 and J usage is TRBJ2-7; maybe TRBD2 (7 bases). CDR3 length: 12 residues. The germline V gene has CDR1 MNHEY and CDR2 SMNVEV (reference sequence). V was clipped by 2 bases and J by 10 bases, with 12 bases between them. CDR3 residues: CASSLPGGEQYF. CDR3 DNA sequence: TGTGCCAGCAGTTTACCGGGGGGCGAACAGTACTTC.

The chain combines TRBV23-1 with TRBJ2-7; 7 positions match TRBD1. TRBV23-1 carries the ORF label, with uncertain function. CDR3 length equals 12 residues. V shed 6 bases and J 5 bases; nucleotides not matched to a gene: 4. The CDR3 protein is CASRQTGNEQYF. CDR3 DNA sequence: TGCGCCAGCAGGCAGACAGGGAACGAGCAGTACTTC.

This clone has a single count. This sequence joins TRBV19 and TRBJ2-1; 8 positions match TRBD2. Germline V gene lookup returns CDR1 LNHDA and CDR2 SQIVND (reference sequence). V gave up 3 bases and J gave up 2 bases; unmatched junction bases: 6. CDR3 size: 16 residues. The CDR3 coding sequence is TGTGCCAGTAGTATGGGTTCGGGACTAGCCTACAATGAGCAGTTCTTC. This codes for CASSMGSGLAYNEQFF.